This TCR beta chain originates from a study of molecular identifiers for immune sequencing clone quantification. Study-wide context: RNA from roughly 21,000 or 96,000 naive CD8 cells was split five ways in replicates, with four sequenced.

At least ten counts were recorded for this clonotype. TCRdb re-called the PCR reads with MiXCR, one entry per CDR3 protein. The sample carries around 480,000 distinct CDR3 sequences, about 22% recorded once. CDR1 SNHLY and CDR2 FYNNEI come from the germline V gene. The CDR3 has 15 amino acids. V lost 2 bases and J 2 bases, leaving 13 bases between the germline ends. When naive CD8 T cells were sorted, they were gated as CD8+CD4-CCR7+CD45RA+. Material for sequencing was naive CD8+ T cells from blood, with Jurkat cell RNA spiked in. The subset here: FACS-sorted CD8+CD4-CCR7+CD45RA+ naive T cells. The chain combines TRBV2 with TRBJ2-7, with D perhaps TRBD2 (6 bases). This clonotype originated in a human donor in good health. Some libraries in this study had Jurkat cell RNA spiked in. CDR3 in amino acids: CASSERGGSPYEQYF. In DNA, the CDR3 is TGTGCCAGCAGTGAACGTGGAGGGTCCCCCTACGAGCAGTACTTC.